These 21 T cell receptor beta chains came from one sample sequenced in a study of beta chain features in type 1 diabetes. Study results and caveats: In every one of the four CD4+ subsets, TCRB CDR3s were moderately but significantly shorter in Type 1 diabetes patients.

For these receptors, no antigen is known. Every isolated RNA sample was fully reverse transcribed, so sequencing captured expressed TCRB transcripts. Only in-frame clones appear in the TCRdb table, and some are missing; sequencing was by immunoSEQ multiplex PCR. The table has under 150,000 clones, about 10% seen once. The sequenced sample consisted of central memory CD4+ T cells from blood. The receptors shown here come from a young man with type 1 diabetes.

This clone showed up just a few times. V usage is TRBV27 and J usage is TRBJ2-7, with TRBD1 matching over 8 bases. Losses at the gene ends were 5 bases for V and 3 bases for J; bases not matched to a gene: 6. The length of the CDR3 is 14 residues. Looked up from germline, CDR1 is MNHEY and CDR2 is SMNVEV (reference sequence). This chain's CDR3 is CASSGTGGGYEQYF. In DNA, the CDR3 is TGTGCCAGCAGTGGGACAGGTGGGGGCTACGAGCAGTACTTC.

The chain employs TRBV30 and TRBJ1-1, with D tentatively TRBD1 (5 bases). Germline-derived CDR1 and CDR2 are GTSNPN and SVGIG (reference sequence). The CDR3 contains 13 residues. The germline V and J ends were trimmed by 4 bases and 1 base, with 10 bases remaining between them. CDR3 amino acids: CAWIGAQNTEAFF. In nucleotides, the CDR3 is TGTGCCTGGATTGGGGCCCAGAACACTGAAGCTTTCTTT.

This clone was detected a few times. The genes are TRBV7-3 and TRBJ1-1; no definite D call. With 3 bases removed from V and 8 bases from J, the gap between germline ends came to 16 bases. The CDR3 consists of 14 residues. The germline CDR1 and CDR2 sequences are SGHTA and FQGTGA. CDR3 bases: TGTGCCAGCAGCTTGGCCCCTCGTGCAACCGAAGCTTTCTTT. Its protein product is CASSLAPRATEAFF.

This clone was found once. The V and J genes are TRBV6-1 and TRBJ2-5; D might be TRBD2 (6 bases). Trimming removed 2 bases at V and 4 bases at J, with 17 bases between. The CDR3 is made up of 16 amino acids. In germline, CDR1 is MNHNS, CDR2 SASEGT. The CDR3 loop reads CASSESLGVGGETQYF. CDR3 in DNA: TGTGCCAGCAGTGAAAGTCTAGGGGTCGGGGGAGAGACCCAGTACTTC.

This clone was picked up a small number of times. The chain carries TRBV11-2 and TRBJ2-1; D is possibly TRBD1 (6 bases). The V gene lost 4 bases and the J gene lost 0 bases, with 10 bases spanning the gap. CDR3 length equals 15 residues. Germline V gives CDR1 SGHAT, CDR2 FQNNGV. The CDR3 DNA sequence: TGTGCCAGCAGCTCCGACAGGAACTCCTACAATGAGCAGTTCTTC. It encodes CASSSDRNSYNEQFF.

At least ten counts were recorded for this clone. The chain recombines TRBV18 with TRBJ1-1, with TRBD1 matching 7 bases. CDR3 length: 16 amino acids. Germline lookup yields CDR1 KGHSH and CDR2 LQKENI. V lost 6 bases, J lost 8 bases, and 18 bases stayed unmatched. This chain's CDR3 is CASSPPSGTAQAEAFF. CDR3 DNA: TGTGCCAGCTCGCCCCCATCCGGGACAGCGCAGGCAGAAGCTTTCTTT. The full variable domain, completed using reference TRBV18 and TRBJ1-1, is NAGVMQNPRHLVRRRGQEARLRCSPMKGHSHVYWYRQLPEEGLKFMVYLQKENIIDESGMPKERFSAEFPKEGPSILRIQQVVRGDSAAYFCASSPPSGTAQAEAFFGQGTRLTVV.

Notes on this clone: The sample carries other DNA sequences with the same CDR3. The rearrangement links TRBV7-3 to TRBJ2-1; perhaps TRBD1 as D (5 bases). The V gene's germline CDR1 is SGHTA and CDR2 FQGTGA. The CDR3 contains 14 residues. V gave up 5 bases and J gave up 2 bases, with 10 bases separating them. In DNA form, the CDR3 reads TGTGCCAGCAGCCCTACAGGAACCTACAATGAGCAGTTCTTC. This sequence encodes CASSPTGTYNEQFF.

This chain uses TRBV4-2 with TRBJ2-7; D perhaps matches TRBD1 (5 bases). This CDR3 contains 14 residues. CDR1 and CDR2 from the germline V gene are LGHNA and YNFKEQ. The V and J ends lost 5 bases and 3 bases respectively, with 14 bases between them. CDR3 region: CASSLLGQDYEQYF. CDR3 coding DNA: TGTGCCAGCAGCTTATTGGGGCAGGACTACGAGCAGTACTTC.

This clone has a handful of counts. V and J are TRBV11-3 and TRBJ2-7; 7 nucleotides agree with TRBD1. The CDR3 length is 14 residues. With V trimmed by 5 bases and J by 0 bases, 4 bases remained unmatched. In germline, CDR1 is SGHNT, CDR2 YENEEA. The CDR3 coding sequence is TGTGCCAGCAGCAGGGGGCTCAGCTCCTACGAGCAGTACTTC. Translating gives CASSRGLSSYEQYF.

V gene TRBV7-6 combines with J gene TRBJ2-4; possible D gene TRBD1, 5 bases. CDR1 and CDR2 from the germline V gene are SGHVS and FNYEAQ. This CDR3 has 14 amino acids. V dropped 10 bases and J dropped 5 bases, with 18 bases sitting between them. CDR3 loop: CANGHSPSENIQYF. The CDR3 coding sequence is TGTGCCAACGGACACTCCCCGAGTGAAAACATTCAGTACTTC.

Only a few counts were recorded for this clone. V usage is TRBV6-6 and J usage is TRBJ1-5, with 7 bases matching TRBD1. With 5 bases clipped from V and 6 bases from J, the junction kept 10 bases outside the gene matches. In germline, CDR1 is MNHNY, CDR2 SVGAGI (reference sequence). The CDR3 spans 15 residues. The CDR3 region has the DNA TGTGCCAGCAGTCAACACAGGGGTTTAGGTCAGCCCCAGCATTTT. It yields the protein CASSQHRGLGQPQHF.

This chain joins TRBV7-8 and TRBJ2-3; 10 nucleotides align to TRBD1. Trimming cost V 6 bases and J 1 base; bases outside gene matches: 4. The CDR3 length is 15 residues. CDR1 and CDR2 (germline): SGHVS, FQNEAQ. This CDR3 is CASRAGTGGTDTQYF. The CDR3 DNA reads as TGTGCCAGCAGGGCCGGGACAGGGGGCACAGATACGCAGTATTTT.

The chain joins TRBV7-9 to TRBJ1-6, with D perhaps matching TRBD1 (5 bases). The CDR3 has 13 residues. Trimming took off 1 base at V and 14 bases at J, with 12 bases between the two ends. Per germline, CDR1 SEHNR and CDR2 FQNEAQ (reference sequence). The CDR3 region is CASSLDGEGSLHF. In DNA form, the CDR3 reads TGTGCCAGCAGCTTAGACGGGGAGGGGTCCCTCCACTTT.

The V gene is TRBV7-2, the J gene TRBJ2-1; D might be TRBD1 (5 bases). Trimming stripped 2 bases from V and 7 bases from J, with 12 bases between. This CDR3 has 14 amino acids. Germline V lookup: CDR1 SGHTA, CDR2 FQGNSA. For the CDR3, the DNA is TGTGCCAGCAGCTTAATGCTGGGGCAGAATGAGCAGTTCTTC. Its protein is CASSLMLGQNEQFF.

This rearrangement joins TRBV18 to TRBJ2-1, with a weak D call TRBD2 (6 bases). The CDR3 totals 13 residues. Germline V gene lookup returns CDR1 KGHSH and CDR2 LQKENI. V was trimmed by 3 bases and J by 7 bases, leaving 10 bases between them. Written as DNA, the CDR3 is TGTGCCAGCTCACCTCGAAGCGGGAATGAGCAGTTCTTC. Its translation: CASSPRSGNEQFF.

This clone was counted only a few times. The rearrangement joins TRBV5-1 to TRBJ1-4; 12 positions match TRBD1. CDR1 and CDR2 from the germline V gene are SGHRS and YFSETQ. The length of the CDR3 is 15 residues. With V trimmed by 4 bases and J by 8 bases, 6 bases remained unmatched. CDR3 loop: CASSTGTGGEEKLFF. Written as DNA, the CDR3 is TGCGCCAGCAGCACTGGGACAGGGGGCGAGGAAAAACTGTTTTTT.

This clone was seen a handful of times. The rearrangement uses TRBV4-1 and TRBJ2-2; D not certain. Trimming stripped 3 bases from V and 4 bases from J, with 9 bases between. The germline CDR1 and CDR2 sequences are MGHRA and YSYEKL. The CDR3 length is 14 residues. The CDR3 DNA sequence: TGCGCCAGCAGCCAGCTGACACTCACCGGGGAGCTGTTTTTT. Its protein product is CASSQLTLTGELFF.

This clone was recorded a few times. This chain connects TRBV7-3 to TRBJ2-1; TRBD2 aligns across 14 bases. Germline V gene lookup returns CDR1 SGHTA and CDR2 FQGTGA. V shed 4 bases and J 7 bases; nucleotides not matched to a gene: 6. This CDR3 comprises 16 residues. CDR3 coding DNA: TGTGCCAGCAGCTCCCAGACTAGCGGGGGGGCAAATGAGCAGTTCTTC. Its translation: CASSSQTSGGANEQFF. The variable domain in full, completed from reference TRBV7-3 and TRBJ2-1, reads GAGVSQTPSNKVTEKGKYVELRCDPISGHTALYWYRQSLGQGPEFLIYFQGTGAADDSGLPNDRFFAVRPEGSVSTLKIQRTERGDSAVYLCASSSQTSGGANEQFFGPGTRLTVL.

This clone was counted a few times. The same CDR3 arises from other DNA sequences in this sample as well. The chain couples TRBV9 to TRBJ2-5, with D hard to call. CDR1 and CDR2 (germline): SGDLS, YYNGEE. V lost 5 bases to trimming and J lost 2 bases, with 7 bases between them. There are 12 residues in the CDR3. The CDR3 spells CASSRGQETQYF. CDR3 sequence (DNA): TGTGCCAGCAGTCGAGGTCAAGAGACCCAGTACTTC.

This clone was observed a few times. The rearrangement uses TRBV2 and TRBJ2-5; D is unresolved. V was cut by 6 bases and J by 9 bases, with 17 bases left in between. CDR1 and CDR2 (germline): SNHLY, FYNNEI. The CDR3 spans 13 residues. The CDR3 loop is CASSVDPRGPQYF. DNA for the CDR3: TGTGCCAGCAGCGTAGACCCCCGAGGTCCCCAGTACTTC.

V gene TRBV15 combines with J gene TRBJ2-5; 11 nucleotides align to TRBD1. After removal of 3 bases from V and 4 bases from J, the junction contained 1 base not matched to a gene. The CDR3 is made up of 14 amino acids. Germline V gene data show CDR1 as LNHNV and CDR2 as YYDKDF (reference sequence). The CDR3 region is CATSRGQGGETQYF. The CDR3, as DNA: TGTGCCACCAGCAGGGGACAGGGGGGAGAGACCCAGTACTTC.